Listed below are T cell receptor beta chains from one sample, sequenced in a study of blood T cell repertoires in COVID-19. Here immunoSEQ multiplex PCR was the method, and the copy in TCRdb shows in-frame clones only, minus some. Of about 68,000 clones listed, around 85% were seen once; the top ten hold around 10%. Sequencing was performed on peripheral blood. The receptors were gathered from a woman aged 45-59 years with acute or convalescent COVID-19. Each CDR3 is given with its conserved first and last residue. The order of the fields is V gene, clone size, J gene, D gene, CDR3 protein, CDR3 DNA. D genes are given only for firm matches. A row's size may be missing; if present it is once, few, many or a size class.

v_call: TRBV7-2
clone_size: -
j_call: TRBJ2-5
d_call: -
cdr3_aa: CASSLAGGQETQYF
cdr3_nt: TGTGCCAGCAGCTTGGCTGGTGGCCAAGAGACCCAGTACTTC

v_call: TRBV5-1
clone_size: -
j_call: TRBJ1-1
d_call: -
cdr3_aa: CASTRGVNTEAFF
cdr3_nt: TGCGCCAGCACCCGGGGGGTAAACACTGAAGCTTTCTTT

v_call: TRBV7-9
clone_size: -
j_call: TRBJ1-2
d_call: -
cdr3_aa: CASSLAGGRSNYGYTF
cdr3_nt: TGTGCCAGCAGCTTAGCGGGCGGGCGATCTAACTATGGCTACACCTTC

v_call: TRBV10-3
clone_size: -
j_call: TRBJ2-5
d_call: -
cdr3_aa: CASHGGGETQYF
cdr3_nt: TGTGCCAGCCACGGCGGAGGAGAGACCCAGTACTTC

v_call: TRBV2
clone_size: once
j_call: TRBJ1-4
d_call: -
cdr3_aa: CASAGEQEKLFF
cdr3_nt: TGTGCCAGCGCAGGGGAGCAAGAAAAACTGTTTTTT

v_call: TRBV3-1/TRBV3-2
clone_size: -
j_call: TRBJ2-1
d_call: -
cdr3_aa: CASSHPGWTIRGRQFF
cdr3_nt: TGTGCCAGCAGCCATCCAGGTTGGACGATCCGAGGGAGACAGTTCTTC

v_call: TRBV20-1
clone_size: -
j_call: TRBJ2-1
d_call: TRBD2
cdr3_aa: CSASLVVAGSGEQFF
cdr3_nt: TGCAGTGCTAGTTTGGTAGTAGCGGGGTCGGGTGAGCAGTTCTTC

v_call: TRBV5-1
clone_size: few
j_call: TRBJ2-2
d_call: -
cdr3_aa: CASRITAGTGELFF
cdr3_nt: TGCGCCAGCAGGATAACCGCAGGGACCGGGGAGCTGTTTTTT

v_call: TRBV5-6
clone_size: -
j_call: TRBJ2-5
d_call: TRBD1
cdr3_aa: CASSLQGAGETQYF
cdr3_nt: TGTGCCAGCAGCTTGCAGGGGGCAGGGGAGACCCAGTACTTC

v_call: TRBV6-5
clone_size: medium-sized
j_call: TRBJ2-5
d_call: -
cdr3_aa: CASSTQAQETQYF
cdr3_nt: TGTGCCAGCAGTACCCAGGCTCAAGAGACCCAGTACTTC

v_call: TRBV4-3
clone_size: few
j_call: TRBJ2-7
d_call: -
cdr3_aa: CASSQDRGNMKQYF
cdr3_nt: TGCGCCAGCAGCCAAGACAGGGGTAATATGAAACAGTACTTC

v_call: TRBV7-7
clone_size: -
j_call: TRBJ2-1
d_call: TRBD2
cdr3_aa: CASSWDGAGGNEQFF
cdr3_nt: TGTGCCAGCAGCTGGGACGGGGCCGGGGGGAATGAGCAGTTCTTC

v_call: TRBV2
clone_size: once
j_call: TRBJ1-6
d_call: TRBD1
cdr3_aa: CASSTTGASNSPLHF
cdr3_nt: TGTGCCAGCAGTACGACAGGGGCCTCTAATTCACCCCTCCACTTT

v_call: TRBV7-2
clone_size: -
j_call: TRBJ1-5
d_call: TRBD1
cdr3_aa: CASSLNRGSNQPQHF
cdr3_nt: TGTGCCAGCAGCTTAAACAGGGGAAGCAATCAGCCCCAGCATTTT

v_call: TRBV6-5
clone_size: -
j_call: TRBJ2-7
d_call: TRBD1
cdr3_aa: CASSSMDRIYEQYF
cdr3_nt: TGTGCCAGCAGCTCAATGGACAGGATTTACGAGCAGTACTTC

v_call: TRBV5-1
clone_size: -
j_call: TRBJ2-7
d_call: TRBD1
cdr3_aa: CASSNAPIGTGIEQYF
cdr3_nt: TGCGCCAGCAGCAATGCCCCGATCGGGACAGGGATTGAGCAGTACTTC

v_call: TRBV18
clone_size: -
j_call: TRBJ1-1
d_call: -
cdr3_aa: CASSPSFIPSVEAFF
cdr3_nt: TGTGCCAGCTCACCAAGCTTTATTCCGAGCGTCGAAGCTTTCTTT

v_call: TRBV12-3/TRBV12-4
clone_size: few
j_call: TRBJ1-4
d_call: -
cdr3_aa: CASRGTHGEKLFF
cdr3_nt: TGTGCCAGTAGGGGTACCCATGGTGAAAAACTGTTTTTT

v_call: TRBV4-1
clone_size: once
j_call: TRBJ2-2
d_call: -
cdr3_aa: CASSQGSQGHTGELFF
cdr3_nt: TGCGCCAGCAGCCAAGGTTCACAGGGTCACACCGGGGAGCTGTTTTTT

v_call: TRBV6-4
clone_size: few
j_call: TRBJ1-2
d_call: -
cdr3_aa: CASSEESGYGYTF
cdr3_nt: TGTGCCAGCAGCGAGGAGAGCGGATATGGCTACACCTTC

v_call: TRBV2
clone_size: -
j_call: TRBJ2-3
d_call: TRBD1
cdr3_aa: CASIRTGSPDTQYF
cdr3_nt: TGTGCCAGCATCCGGACAGGGTCCCCAGATACGCAGTATTTT

v_call: TRBV20-1
clone_size: few
j_call: TRBJ2-1
d_call: -
cdr3_aa: CSANEDSQEQFF
cdr3_nt: TGCAGTGCTAATGAGGACAGCCAGGAGCAGTTCTTC

v_call: TRBV4-3
clone_size: -
j_call: TRBJ1-5
d_call: -
cdr3_aa: CASSQDLNQPQHF
cdr3_nt: TGCGCCAGCAGCCAAGACCTGAATCAGCCCCAGCATTTT

v_call: TRBV28
clone_size: -
j_call: TRBJ1-1
d_call: TRBD1
cdr3_aa: CASSPGQGITEAFF
cdr3_nt: TGTGCCAGCAGTCCAGGACAGGGGATCACTGAAGCTTTCTTT

v_call: TRBV11-2
clone_size: -
j_call: TRBJ1-5
d_call: TRBD1
cdr3_aa: CASSGTGKGQPQHF
cdr3_nt: TGTGCCAGCAGCGGGACAGGGAAAGGGCAGCCCCAGCATTTT

v_call: TRBV11-2
clone_size: -
j_call: TRBJ1-1
d_call: -
cdr3_aa: CASSLGPSGTEAFF
cdr3_nt: TGTGCCAGCAGCTTAGGCCCCTCCGGTACTGAAGCTTTCTTT

v_call: TRBV7-8
clone_size: -
j_call: TRBJ1-2
d_call: -
cdr3_aa: CASSPRNIREHGYTF
cdr3_nt: TGTGCCAGCAGCCCCAGGAATATCCGAGAGCATGGCTACACCTTC

v_call: TRBV27
clone_size: -
j_call: TRBJ2-5
d_call: -
cdr3_aa: CASSLYASGTQYF
cdr3_nt: TGTGCCAGCAGTTTATATGCCTCGGGGACCCAGTACTTC

v_call: TRBV30
clone_size: -
j_call: TRBJ1-1
d_call: -
cdr3_aa: CAWRRTMGGEAFF
cdr3_nt: TGTGCCTGGAGGCGAACTATGGGTGGTGAAGCTTTCTTT

v_call: TRBV28
clone_size: -
j_call: TRBJ1-5
d_call: -
cdr3_aa: CASSWGGNQPQHF
cdr3_nt: TGTGCCAGTTCCTGGGGGGGCAATCAGCCCCAGCATTTT

v_call: TRBV3-1/TRBV3-2
clone_size: -
j_call: TRBJ2-1
d_call: TRBD2
cdr3_aa: CASSQTVNRLAGSAYNEQFF
cdr3_nt: TGTGCCAGCAGCCAAACCGTAAACCGCCTAGCGGGCTCCGCCTACAATGAGCAGTTCTTC

v_call: TRBV5-1
clone_size: -
j_call: TRBJ2-3
d_call: -
cdr3_aa: CASSLVSAASTDTQYF
cdr3_nt: TGCGCCAGCAGCTTGGTATCAGCGGCTAGCACAGATACGCAGTATTTT

v_call: TRBV11-2
clone_size: -
j_call: TRBJ1-1
d_call: TRBD1
cdr3_aa: CASSLGQGGSFYEAFF
cdr3_nt: TGTGCCAGCAGCTTGGGACAGGGGGGGTCTTTTTATGAAGCTTTCTTT

v_call: TRBV7-2
clone_size: -
j_call: TRBJ2-2
d_call: TRBD2
cdr3_aa: CASSFNVAGGPELFF
cdr3_nt: TGTGCCAGCAGTTTTAATGTAGCGGGAGGGCCGGAGCTGTTTTTT

v_call: TRBV5-6
clone_size: -
j_call: TRBJ1-1
d_call: -
cdr3_aa: CASSLDPGGSYTEAFF
cdr3_nt: TGTGCCAGCAGCTTGGATCCGGGGGGGAGTTACACTGAAGCTTTCTTT

v_call: TRBV18
clone_size: -
j_call: TRBJ2-2
d_call: -
cdr3_aa: CASSPSTGNTGELFF
cdr3_nt: TGTGCCAGCTCACCGTCGACAGGGAACACCGGGGAGCTGTTTTTT

v_call: TRBV9
clone_size: -
j_call: TRBJ2-1
d_call: TRBD2
cdr3_aa: CASSVAGTSGSIEQFF
cdr3_nt: TGTGCCAGCAGCGTGGCCGGGACTAGCGGGAGTATTGAGCAGTTCTTC

v_call: TRBV1
clone_size: -
j_call: TRBJ2-7
d_call: -
cdr3_aa: CTSSQLADEQYF
cdr3_nt: TGCACCAGCAGCCAACTTGCGGACGAGCAGTACTTC

v_call: TRBV3-1/TRBV3-2
clone_size: many
j_call: TRBJ2-3
d_call: TRBD2
cdr3_aa: CASSLATSGTGDTQYF
cdr3_nt: TGTGCCAGCAGCCTCGCGACTAGCGGGACGGGGGATACGCAGTATTTT